These 2 T cell receptor beta chains came from one sample sequenced in a study of T-cell reconstitution after alpha-beta-depleted transplantation in children. Unique molecular identifiers were used in preparing the TCRbeta library. TCRdb re-called the PCR reads through MiXCR, storing one row per CDR3 protein. The sample lists roughly 52,000 distinct CDR3 sequences, under 6% occurring once. Sequencing was performed on PBMCs, mostly from graft donor cells, taken 60 days after TCRalphabeta/CD19-depleted stem cell transplant. All receptors derive from a female patient between 2 and 15 years old who had a stem cell transplant for aplastic anemia, so the T cells may come from the graft donor.

This clonotype showed up many times. The V call is TRBV3-1, the J call TRBJ2-3, with 12 nucleotides matching TRBD2. Trimming at V came to 0 bases and at J to 6 bases, leaving 7 bases not matched to a gene. The CDR3 has 17 amino acids. Germline V CDR1 and CDR2: LGHDT, YNNKEL (reference sequence). CDR3 sequence reads: CASSQDMTSGSFDTQYF. CDR3 bases: TGTGCCAGCAGCCAAGATATGACTAGCGGGAGTTTTGATACGCAGTATTTT.

The table lists this clonotype with many counts. The CDR3 DNA reads as TGTGCCAGCAGGCTCCCCTACAGGGTCGGACCTGACACCGGGGAGCTGTTTTTT. This sequence encodes CASRLPYRVGPDTGELFF. The gene calls are TRBV5-8 and TRBJ2-2; maybe TRBD1 (6 bases). V was trimmed by 5 bases and J by 3 bases, leaving 23 bases between them. This CDR3 spans 18 amino acids. Per the germline V gene, CDR1 is SGHTS and CDR2 is YDEGEE. Complete variable domain (other parts from reference TRBV5-8 and TRBJ2-2): EAGVTQSPTHLIKTRGQQATLRCSPISGHTSVYWYQQALGLGLQFLLWYDEGEERNRGNFPPRFSGRQFPNYSSELNVNALELEDSALYLCASRLPYRVGPDTGELFFGEGSRLTVL.